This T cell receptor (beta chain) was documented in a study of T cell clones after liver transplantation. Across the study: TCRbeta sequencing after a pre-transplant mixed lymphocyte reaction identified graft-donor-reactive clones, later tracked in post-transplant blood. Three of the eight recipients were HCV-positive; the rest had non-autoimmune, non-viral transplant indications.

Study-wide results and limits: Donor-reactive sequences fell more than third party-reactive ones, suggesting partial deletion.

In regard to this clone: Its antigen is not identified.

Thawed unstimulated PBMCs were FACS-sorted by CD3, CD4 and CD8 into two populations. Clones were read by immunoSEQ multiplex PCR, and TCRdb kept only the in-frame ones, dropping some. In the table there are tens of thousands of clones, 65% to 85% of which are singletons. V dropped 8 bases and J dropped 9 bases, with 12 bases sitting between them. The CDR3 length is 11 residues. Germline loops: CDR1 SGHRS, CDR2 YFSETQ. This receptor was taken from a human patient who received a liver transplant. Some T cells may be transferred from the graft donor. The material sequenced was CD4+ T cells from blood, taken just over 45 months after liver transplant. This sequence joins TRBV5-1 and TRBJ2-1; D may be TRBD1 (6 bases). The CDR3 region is CASGDIREQFF. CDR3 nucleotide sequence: TGCGCCAGTGGGGACATCCGTGAGCAGTTCTTC.